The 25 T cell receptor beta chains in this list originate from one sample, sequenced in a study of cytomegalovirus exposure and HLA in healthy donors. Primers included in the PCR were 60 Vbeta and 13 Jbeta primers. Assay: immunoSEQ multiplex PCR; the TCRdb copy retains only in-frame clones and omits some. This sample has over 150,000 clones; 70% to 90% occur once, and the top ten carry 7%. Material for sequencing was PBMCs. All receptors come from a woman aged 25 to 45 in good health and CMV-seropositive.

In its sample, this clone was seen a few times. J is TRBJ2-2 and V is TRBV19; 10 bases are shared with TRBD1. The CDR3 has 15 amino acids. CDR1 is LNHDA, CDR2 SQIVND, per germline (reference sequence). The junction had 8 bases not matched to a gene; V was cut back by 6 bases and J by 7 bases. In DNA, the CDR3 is TGTGCCAGTAGGCTGACAGGGGGCAATATCGGGGAGCTGTTTTTT. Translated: CASRLTGGNIGELFF.

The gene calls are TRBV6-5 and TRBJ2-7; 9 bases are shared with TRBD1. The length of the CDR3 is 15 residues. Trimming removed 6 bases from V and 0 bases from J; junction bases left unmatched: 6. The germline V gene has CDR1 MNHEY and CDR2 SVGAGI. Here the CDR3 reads CASRNTGGGSYEQYF. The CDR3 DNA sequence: TGTGCCAGCAGAAATACAGGGGGCGGCTCCTACGAGCAGTACTTC.

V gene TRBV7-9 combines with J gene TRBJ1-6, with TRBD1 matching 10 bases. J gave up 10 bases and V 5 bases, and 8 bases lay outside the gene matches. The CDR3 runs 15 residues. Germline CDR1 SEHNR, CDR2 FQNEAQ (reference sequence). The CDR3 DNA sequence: TGTGCCAGCAGCCTGGGACAGGGGTTTTACTCACCCCTCCACTTT. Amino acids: CASSLGQGFYSPLHF.

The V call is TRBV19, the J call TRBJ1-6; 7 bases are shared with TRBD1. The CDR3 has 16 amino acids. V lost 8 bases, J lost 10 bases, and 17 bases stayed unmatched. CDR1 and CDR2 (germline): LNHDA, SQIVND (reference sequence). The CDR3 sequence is CASGEVRDSKRSPLHF. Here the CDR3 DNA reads TGTGCCAGTGGAGAGGTTCGGGACAGTAAACGGTCACCCCTCCACTTT. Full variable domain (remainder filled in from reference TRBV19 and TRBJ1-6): DGGITQSPKYLFRKEGQNVTLSCEQNLNHDAMYWYRQDPGQGLRLIYYSQIVNDFQKGDIAEGYSVSREKKESFPLTVTSAQKNPTAFYLCASGEVRDSKRSPLHFGNGTRLTVT.

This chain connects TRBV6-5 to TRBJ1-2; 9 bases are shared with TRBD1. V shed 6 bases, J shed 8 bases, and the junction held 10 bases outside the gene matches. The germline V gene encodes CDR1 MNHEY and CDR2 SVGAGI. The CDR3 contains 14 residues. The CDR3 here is CASSRTTGGGGYTF. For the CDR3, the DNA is TGTGCCAGCAGCCGTACAACAGGGGGCGGGGGCTACACCTTC.

CDR3 protein: CSVGSLPRHSMNTEAFF. The CDR3 nucleotides read TGCAGCGTTGGTTCACTCCCGAGACATTCCATGAACACTGAAGCTTTCTTT. The genes are TRBV29-1 and TRBJ1-1, with D hard to call. V shed 4 bases and J shed 0 bases, with 21 bases lying between them. Germline V lookup: CDR1 SQVTM, CDR2 ANQGSEA. The CDR3 is made up of 17 amino acids.

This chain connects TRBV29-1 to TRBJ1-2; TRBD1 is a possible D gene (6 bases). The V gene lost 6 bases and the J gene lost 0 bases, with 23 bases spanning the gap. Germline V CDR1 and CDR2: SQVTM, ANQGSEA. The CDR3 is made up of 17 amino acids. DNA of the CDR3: TGCAGCGTACCCAGCTCCGGGACACCGACGCCTAACTATGGCTACACCTTC. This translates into CSVPSSGTPTPNYGYTF.

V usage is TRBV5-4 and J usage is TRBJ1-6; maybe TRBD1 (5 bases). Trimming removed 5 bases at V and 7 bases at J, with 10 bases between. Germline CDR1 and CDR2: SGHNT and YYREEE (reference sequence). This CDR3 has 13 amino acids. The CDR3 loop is CASSRQTNSPLHF. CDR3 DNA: TGTGCCAGCAGTCGACAGACCAATTCACCCCTCCACTTT.

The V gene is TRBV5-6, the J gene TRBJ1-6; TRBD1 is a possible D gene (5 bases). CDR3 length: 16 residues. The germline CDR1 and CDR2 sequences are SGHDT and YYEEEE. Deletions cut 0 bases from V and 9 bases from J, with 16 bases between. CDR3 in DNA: TGTGCCAGCAGCTTGGTTAGGGTAGGGGAATTTTCACCCCTCCACTTT. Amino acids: CASSLVRVGEFSPLHF.

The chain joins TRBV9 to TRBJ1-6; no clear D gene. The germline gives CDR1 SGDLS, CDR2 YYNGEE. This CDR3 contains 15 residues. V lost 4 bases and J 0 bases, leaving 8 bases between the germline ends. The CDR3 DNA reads TGTGCCAGCAGCCTACAGAGCTCCTATAATTCACCCCTCCACTTT. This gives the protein CASSLQSSYNSPLHF.

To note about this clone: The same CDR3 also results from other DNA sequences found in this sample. This chain's CDR3 is CASSFRIQGQGRDEKLFF. As DNA, the CDR3 is TGTGCCAGCAGCTTTCGAATCCAGGGGCAGGGAAGGGATGAAAAACTGTTTTTT. The chain has TRBV5-6 and TRBJ1-4; tentatively, D is TRBD1 (6 bases). The CDR3 runs 18 residues. CDR1 is SGHDT, CDR2 YYEEEE, per germline. Trimming cost V 2 bases and J 6 bases, with 23 bases left between them.

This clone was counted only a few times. CDR3 bases: TGTGCCAGCTCACCCTTGTCGTCGGTGCACACCGGGGAGCTGTTTTTT. Translation: CASSPLSSVHTGELFF. The rearrangement uses TRBV18 and TRBJ2-2; D gene ambiguous. This CDR3 has 16 residues. Germline CDR1 and CDR2: KGHSH and LQKENI. Trimming pared 3 bases from V and 3 bases from J, leaving 14 bases between.

The CDR3 DNA sequence: TGTGCCAGCAGCCCGACTGGGACATTGGGTGGCTACACCTTC. Its protein product is CASSPTGTLGGYTF. The chain recombines TRBV11-2 with TRBJ1-2; D might be TRBD1 (6 bases). V was cut by 5 bases and J by 7 bases, with 17 bases left in between. This CDR3 comprises 14 residues. Germline loops: CDR1 SGHAT, CDR2 FQNNGV.

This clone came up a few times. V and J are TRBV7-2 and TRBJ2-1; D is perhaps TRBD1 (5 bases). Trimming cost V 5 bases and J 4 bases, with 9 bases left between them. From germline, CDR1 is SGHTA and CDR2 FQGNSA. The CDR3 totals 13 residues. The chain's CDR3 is CASSADSYNEQFF. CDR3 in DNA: TGTGCCAGCAGCGCTGACAGTTACAATGAGCAGTTCTTC.

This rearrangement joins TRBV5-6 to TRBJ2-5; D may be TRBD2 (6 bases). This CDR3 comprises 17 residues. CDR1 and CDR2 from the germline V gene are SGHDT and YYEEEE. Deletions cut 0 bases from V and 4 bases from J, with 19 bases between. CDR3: CASSLVLDGGTPETQYF. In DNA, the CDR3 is TGTGCCAGCAGCTTGGTCCTTGACGGCGGGACCCCAGAGACCCAGTACTTC.

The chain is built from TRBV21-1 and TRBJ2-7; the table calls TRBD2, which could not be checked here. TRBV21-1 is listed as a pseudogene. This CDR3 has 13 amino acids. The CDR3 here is CANGGYSSSEQYF. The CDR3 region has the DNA TGTGCCAACGGGGGGTATTCGAGTTCCGAGCAGTACTTC.

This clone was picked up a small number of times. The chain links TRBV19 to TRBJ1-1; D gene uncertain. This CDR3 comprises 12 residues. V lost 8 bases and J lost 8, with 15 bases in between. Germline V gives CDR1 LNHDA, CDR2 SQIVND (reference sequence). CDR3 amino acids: CASGRKQKEAFF. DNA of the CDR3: TGTGCCAGTGGGAGGAAGCAGAAAGAAGCTTTCTTT. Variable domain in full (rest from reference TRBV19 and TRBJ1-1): DGGITQSPKYLFRKEGQNVTLSCEQNLNHDAMYWYRQDPGQGLRLIYYSQIVNDFQKGDIAEGYSVSREKKESFPLTVTSAQKNPTAFYLCASGRKQKEAFFGQGTRLTVV.

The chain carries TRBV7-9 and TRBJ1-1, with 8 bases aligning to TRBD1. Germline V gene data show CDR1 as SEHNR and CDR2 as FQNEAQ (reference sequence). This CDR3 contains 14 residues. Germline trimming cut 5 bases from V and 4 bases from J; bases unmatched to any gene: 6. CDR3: CASSPTGAGTEAFF. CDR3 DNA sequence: TGTGCCAGCAGCCCGACAGGGGCTGGCACTGAAGCTTTCTTT.

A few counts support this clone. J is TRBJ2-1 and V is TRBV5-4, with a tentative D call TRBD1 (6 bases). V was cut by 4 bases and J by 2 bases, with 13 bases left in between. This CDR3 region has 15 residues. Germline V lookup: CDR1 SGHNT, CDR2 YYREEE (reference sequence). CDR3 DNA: TGTGCCAGCAGCCCCGGACAGAACCCCTACAATGAGCAGTTCTTC. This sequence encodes CASSPGQNPYNEQFF.

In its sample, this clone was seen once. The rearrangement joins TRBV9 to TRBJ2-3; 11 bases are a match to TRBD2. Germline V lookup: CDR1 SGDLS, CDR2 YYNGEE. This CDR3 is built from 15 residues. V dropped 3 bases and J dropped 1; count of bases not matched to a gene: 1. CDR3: CASSGSGGGTDTQYF. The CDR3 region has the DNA TGTGCCAGCAGCGGTAGCGGGGGGGGCACAGATACGCAGTATTTT.

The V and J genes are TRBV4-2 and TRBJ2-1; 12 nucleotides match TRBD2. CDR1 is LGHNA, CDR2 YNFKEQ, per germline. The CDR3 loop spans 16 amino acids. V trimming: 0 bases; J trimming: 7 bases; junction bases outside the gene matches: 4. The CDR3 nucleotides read TGTGCCAGCAGCCAAGATGCTAGCGGGGGGGCAAATGAGCAGTTCTTC. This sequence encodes CASSQDASGGANEQFF.

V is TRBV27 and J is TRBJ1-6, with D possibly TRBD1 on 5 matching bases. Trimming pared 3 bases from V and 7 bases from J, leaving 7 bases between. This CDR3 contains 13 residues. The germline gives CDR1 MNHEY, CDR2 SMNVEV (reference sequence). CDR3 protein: CASSFPGNSPLHF. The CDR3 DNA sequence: TGTGCCAGCAGTTTTCCAGGGAATTCACCCCTCCACTTT.

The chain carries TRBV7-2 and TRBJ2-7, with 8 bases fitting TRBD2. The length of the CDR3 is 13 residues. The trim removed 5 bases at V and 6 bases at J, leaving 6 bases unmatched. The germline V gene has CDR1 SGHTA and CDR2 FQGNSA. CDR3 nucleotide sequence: TGTGCCAGCAGCCTAGTCACTAGCGGCGAGCAGTACTTC. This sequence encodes CASSLVTSGEQYF.

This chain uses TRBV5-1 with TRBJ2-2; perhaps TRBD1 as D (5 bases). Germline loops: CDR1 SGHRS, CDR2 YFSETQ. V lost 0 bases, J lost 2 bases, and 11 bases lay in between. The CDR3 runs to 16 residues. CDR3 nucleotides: TGCGCCAGCAGCTTGGACAGGAGAAAAAACACCGGGGAGCTGTTTTTT. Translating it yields CASSLDRRKNTGELFF.

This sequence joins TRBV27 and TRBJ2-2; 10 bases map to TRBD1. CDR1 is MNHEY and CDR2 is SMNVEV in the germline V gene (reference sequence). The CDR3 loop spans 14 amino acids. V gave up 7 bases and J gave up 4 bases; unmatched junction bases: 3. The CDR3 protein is CASNRDRGTGELFF. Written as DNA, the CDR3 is TGTGCCAGCAACCGGGACAGGGGCACCGGGGAGCTGTTTTTT.